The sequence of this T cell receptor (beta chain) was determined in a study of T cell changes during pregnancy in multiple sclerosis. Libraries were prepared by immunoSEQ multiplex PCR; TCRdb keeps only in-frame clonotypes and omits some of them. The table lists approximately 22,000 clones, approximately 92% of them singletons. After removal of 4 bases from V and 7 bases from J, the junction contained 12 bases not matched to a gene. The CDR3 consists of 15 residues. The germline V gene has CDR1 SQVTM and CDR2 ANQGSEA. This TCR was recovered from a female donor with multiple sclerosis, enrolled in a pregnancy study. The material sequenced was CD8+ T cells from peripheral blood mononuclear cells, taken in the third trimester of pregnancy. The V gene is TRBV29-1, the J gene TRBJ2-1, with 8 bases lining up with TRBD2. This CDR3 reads CSVGLSAGAGNEQFF. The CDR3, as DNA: TGCAGCGTTGGGTTGTCAGCGGGAGCCGGTAATGAGCAGTTCTTC.